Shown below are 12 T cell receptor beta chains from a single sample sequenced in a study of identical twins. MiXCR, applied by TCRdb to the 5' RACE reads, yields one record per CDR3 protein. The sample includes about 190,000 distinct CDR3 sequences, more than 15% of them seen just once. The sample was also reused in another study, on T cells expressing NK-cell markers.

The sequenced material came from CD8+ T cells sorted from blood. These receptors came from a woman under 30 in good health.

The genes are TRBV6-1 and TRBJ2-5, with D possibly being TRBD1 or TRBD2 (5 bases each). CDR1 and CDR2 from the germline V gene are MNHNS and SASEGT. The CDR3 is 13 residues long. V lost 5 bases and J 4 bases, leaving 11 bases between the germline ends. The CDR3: CASSHYGGETQYF. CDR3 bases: TGTGCCAGCAGTCATTATGGGGGAGAGACCCAGTACTTC.

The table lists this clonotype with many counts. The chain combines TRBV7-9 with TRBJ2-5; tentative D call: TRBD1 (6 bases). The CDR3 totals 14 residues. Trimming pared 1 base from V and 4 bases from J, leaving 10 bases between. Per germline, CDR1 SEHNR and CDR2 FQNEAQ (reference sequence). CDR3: CASSLGGLAETQYF. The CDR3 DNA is TGTGCCAGCAGCTTAGGGGGGCTGGCAGAGACCCAGTACTTC. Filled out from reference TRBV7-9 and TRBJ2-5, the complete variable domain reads DTGVSQNPRHKITKRGQNVTFRCDPISEHNRLYWYRQTLGQGPEFLTYFQNEAQLEKSRLLSDRFSAERPKGSFSTLEIQRTEQGDSAMYLCASSLGGLAETQYFGPGTRLLVL.

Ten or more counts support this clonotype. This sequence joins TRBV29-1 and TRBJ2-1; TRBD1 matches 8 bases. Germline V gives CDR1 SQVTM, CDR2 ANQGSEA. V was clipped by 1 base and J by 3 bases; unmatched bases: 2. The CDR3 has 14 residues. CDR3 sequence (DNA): TGCAGCGTTGAAGGAGACAGGGGCTACAATGAGCAGTTCTTC. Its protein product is CSVEGDRGYNEQFF.

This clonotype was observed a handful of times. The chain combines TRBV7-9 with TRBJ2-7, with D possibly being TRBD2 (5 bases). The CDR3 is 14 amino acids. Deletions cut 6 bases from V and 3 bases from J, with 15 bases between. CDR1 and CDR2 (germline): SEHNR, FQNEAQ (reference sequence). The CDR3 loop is CASSLSSGDYEQYF. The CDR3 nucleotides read TGTGCCAGCAGTTTATCGTCCGGGGACTACGAGCAGTACTTC.

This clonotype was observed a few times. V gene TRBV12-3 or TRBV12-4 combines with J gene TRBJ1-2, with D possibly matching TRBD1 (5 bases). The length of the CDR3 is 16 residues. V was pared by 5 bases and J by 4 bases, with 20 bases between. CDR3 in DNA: TGTGCCAGCAGTCCGTCGACGGTATCAGGGACCTATGGCTACACCTTC. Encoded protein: CASSPSTVSGTYGYTF.

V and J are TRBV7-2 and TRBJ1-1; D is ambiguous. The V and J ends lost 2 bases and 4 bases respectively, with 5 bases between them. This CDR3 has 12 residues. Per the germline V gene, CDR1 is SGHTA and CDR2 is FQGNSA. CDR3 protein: CASSLKVTEAFF. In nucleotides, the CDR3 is TGTGCCAGCAGCTTAAAGGTCACTGAAGCTTTCTTT.

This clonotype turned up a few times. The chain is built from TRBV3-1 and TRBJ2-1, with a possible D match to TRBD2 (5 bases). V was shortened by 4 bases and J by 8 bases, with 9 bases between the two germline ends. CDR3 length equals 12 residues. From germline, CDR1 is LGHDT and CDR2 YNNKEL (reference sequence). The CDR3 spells CASSRGRDEQFF. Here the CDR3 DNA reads TGTGCCAGCAGCCGCGGGCGGGATGAGCAGTTCTTC.

CDR3 protein: CASRQQGNEQYF. The CDR3 coding sequence is TGTGCCAGCAGGCAACAGGGGAACGAGCAGTACTTC. The rearrangement uses TRBV7-9 and TRBJ2-7; 7 nucleotides line up with TRBD1. V dropped 6 bases and J dropped 5; count of bases not matched to a gene: 4. The CDR3 is 12 amino acids. Germline V gene sequence: CDR1 SEHNR, CDR2 FQNEAQ (reference sequence).

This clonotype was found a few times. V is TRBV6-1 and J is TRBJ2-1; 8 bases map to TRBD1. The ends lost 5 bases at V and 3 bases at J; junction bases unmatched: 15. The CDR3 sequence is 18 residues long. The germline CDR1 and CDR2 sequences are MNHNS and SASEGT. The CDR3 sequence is CASSLKSPGGPLYNEQFF. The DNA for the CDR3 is TGTGCCAGCAGTCTTAAATCTCCAGGGGGCCCCCTCTACAATGAGCAGTTCTTC.

The CDR3 DNA is TGCAGTGCTAGAGATCAAGAGTCGGAGACAAGAAGCTACACCTTC. Protein: CSARDQESETRSYTF. The genes are TRBV20-1 and TRBJ1-2; D not resolved. V lost 0 bases and J lost 9, with 20 bases in between. The CDR3 runs to 15 residues. Germline lookup yields CDR1 DFQATT and CDR2 SNEGSKA (reference sequence).

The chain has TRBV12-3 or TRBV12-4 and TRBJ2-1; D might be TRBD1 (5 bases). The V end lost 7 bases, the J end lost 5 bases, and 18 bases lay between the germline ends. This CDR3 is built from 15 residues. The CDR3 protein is CASTSGYRKNNEQFF. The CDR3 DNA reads TGTGCCAGCACCTCAGGGTATCGGAAGAACAATGAGCAGTTCTTC.

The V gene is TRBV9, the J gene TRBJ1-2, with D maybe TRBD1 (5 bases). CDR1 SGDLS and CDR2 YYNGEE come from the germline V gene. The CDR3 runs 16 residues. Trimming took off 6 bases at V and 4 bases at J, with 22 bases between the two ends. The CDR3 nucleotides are TGTGCCAGCAACAAAGGGGAGACGGGGATTGCCTATGGCTACACCTTC. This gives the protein CASNKGETGIAYGYTF.